This passage covers 9 T cell receptor beta chains from one sample sequenced in a study of blood T cell repertoires in COVID-19. Clones were read by immunoSEQ multiplex PCR, and TCRdb kept only the in-frame ones, dropping some. The table has about 280,000 clones, 85% seen once; the top ten hold 5.1%. Sequencing was performed on peripheral blood. These receptors were obtained from a man aged 45 to 65 with active or convalescent COVID-19.

V usage is TRBV19 and J usage is TRBJ1-2, with 9 bases lining up with TRBD1. Germline CDR1 and CDR2: LNHDA and SQIVND (reference sequence). V shed 6 bases and J 6 bases; nucleotides not matched to a gene: 2. The CDR3 is made up of 12 amino acids. In DNA form, the CDR3 reads TGTGCCAGTAGCGGGACAGGGAATGGCTACACCTTC. As protein: CASSGTGNGYTF.

The V call is TRBV30, the J call TRBJ1-2; no clear D gene. Trimming took off 3 bases at V and 2 bases at J, with 7 bases between the two ends. The germline gives CDR1 GTSNPN, CDR2 SVGIG (reference sequence). The CDR3 totals 12 residues. The CDR3 region is CAWSQKNYGYTF. CDR3 DNA sequence: TGTGCCTGGAGCCAGAAAAACTATGGCTACACCTTC.

This clone was recorded only once. The V and J genes are TRBV18 and TRBJ2-3; 10 bases are shared with TRBD1. V lost 3 bases to trimming and J lost 2 bases; unmatched junction nucleotides: 2. The CDR3 has 15 residues. CDR1 and CDR2 from the germline V gene are KGHSH and LQKENI. Written as DNA, the CDR3 is TGTGCCAGCTCACCCCGACAGGGGGCCACAGATACGCAGTATTTT. Protein product: CASSPRQGATDTQYF.

The chain recombines TRBV4-3 with TRBJ2-7, with a weak D call TRBD1 (5 bases). Germline V CDR1 and CDR2: LGHNA, YSLEER. Trimming took 2 bases from V and 2 from J, leaving 7 bases between them. The CDR3 consists of 13 residues. Here the CDR3 DNA reads TGCGCCAGCAGCCAATCCAGGGCCTACGAGCAGTACTTC. It translates to CASSQSRAYEQYF.

V usage is TRBV28 and J usage is TRBJ1-2; D not certain. This CDR3 contains 12 residues. Germline V CDR1 and CDR2: MDHEN, SYDVKM. V was shortened by 11 bases and J by 8 bases, with 18 bases between the two germline ends. The CDR3 protein is CAFGAMPGGYTF. In DNA, the CDR3 is TGTGCCTTTGGCGCCATGCCGGGGGGCTACACCTTC.

This CDR3 reads CASSLEGVGLSNQPQHF. In DNA form, the CDR3 reads TGCGCCAGCAGCTTGGAGGGGGTTGGTTTGAGCAATCAGCCCCAGCATTTT. The gene calls are TRBV5-1 and TRBJ1-5, with D possibly TRBD1 on 6 matching bases. The V end lost 0 bases, the J end lost 1 base, and 14 bases lay between the germline ends. Germline CDR1 and CDR2: SGHRS and YFSETQ. The length of the CDR3 is 17 residues.

The J gene is TRBJ1-2, the V gene TRBV4-1, with a possible D match to TRBD1 (5 bases). From germline, CDR1 is MGHRA and CDR2 YSYEKL. The CDR3 sequence is 15 residues long. Trimming pared 0 bases from V and 4 bases from J, leaving 12 bases between. The CDR3 DNA follows: TGCGCCAGCAGCCAAGAGGGCAGGGCTGCCTATGGCTACACCTTC. Protein sequence: CASSQEGRAAYGYTF.

Remarks on this clone: The junction shows a germline mismatch at one end, possibly a read error. V usage is TRBV28 and J usage is TRBJ2-2; 13 bases fit TRBD2. The CDR3 extends over 17 amino acids. Per germline, CDR1 MDHEN and CDR2 SYDVKM. CDR3 residues: CASNLPGLAGSNGELFF. For the CDR3, the DNA is TGTGCCAGCAATTTACCGGGACTAGCGGGATCGAACGGGGAGCTGTTTTTT.

This sequence joins TRBV19 and TRBJ1-2; D is uncertain. Germline CDR1 and CDR2: LNHDA and SQIVND (reference sequence). Trimming took off 5 bases at V and 2 bases at J, with 12 bases between the two ends. There are 14 residues in the CDR3. The CDR3 DNA reads as TGTGCCAGTAGTGCGGGAGCGGGCAACTATGGCTACACCTTC. It encodes CASSAGAGNYGYTF.